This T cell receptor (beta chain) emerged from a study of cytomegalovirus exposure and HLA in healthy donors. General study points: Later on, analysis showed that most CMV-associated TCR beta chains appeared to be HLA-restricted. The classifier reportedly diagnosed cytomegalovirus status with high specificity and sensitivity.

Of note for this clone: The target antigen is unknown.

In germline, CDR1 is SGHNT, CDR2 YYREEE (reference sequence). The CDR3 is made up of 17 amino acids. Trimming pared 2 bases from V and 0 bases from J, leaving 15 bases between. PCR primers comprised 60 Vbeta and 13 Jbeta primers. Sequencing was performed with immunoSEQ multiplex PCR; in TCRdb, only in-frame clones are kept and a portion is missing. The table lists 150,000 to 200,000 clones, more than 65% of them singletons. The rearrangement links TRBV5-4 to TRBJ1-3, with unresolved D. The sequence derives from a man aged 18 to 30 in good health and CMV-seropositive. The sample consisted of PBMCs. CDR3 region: CASSLSLPGTSGNTIYF. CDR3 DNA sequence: TGTGCCAGCAGCTTAAGTCTTCCGGGAACCTCTGGAAACACCATATATTTT. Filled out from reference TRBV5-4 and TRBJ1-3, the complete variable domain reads ETGVTQSPTHLIKTRGQQVTLRCSSQSGHNTVSWYQQALGQGPQFIFQYYREEENGRGNFPPRFSGLQFPNYSSELNVNALELDDSALYLCASSLSLPGTSGNTIYFGEGSWLTVV.